The 32 T cell receptor beta chains below come from one sample, sequenced in a study of blood T cell repertoires in COVID-19. Using immunoSEQ multiplex PCR, the repertoire was profiled, and TCRdb retains in-frame clones only, with some absent. The table includes some 210,000 clones, just under 85% detected once. The sequenced sample was peripheral blood. The source of these receptors is a woman aged 70-85 years with active or convalescent COVID-19.

The gene calls are TRBV10-1 and TRBJ2-2; TRBD1 might be the D (5 bases). CDR1 and CDR2 (germline): WNHNN, SYGVQD (reference sequence). The CDR3 spans 13 residues. The V end was cut by 4 bases, the J end by 8 bases, with 11 bases between. In nucleotides, the CDR3 is TGCGCCAGCAGTGTCGCAGGGCGAGGGGAGCTGTTTTTT. Translating it yields CASSVAGRGELFF.

This CDR3 reads CASSSQGDVVGYTF. Written as DNA, the CDR3 is TGCGCCAGCAGCTCGCAGGGGGATGTAGTCGGCTACACCTTC. This chain links TRBV5-1 with TRBJ1-2; TRBD1 aligns across 7 bases. The germline gives CDR1 SGHRS, CDR2 YFSETQ. The junction had 10 bases not matched to a gene; V was cut back by 3 bases and J by 8 bases. The CDR3 runs 14 residues.

The V and J genes are TRBV18 and TRBJ1-1; possible D gene TRBD1, 5 bases. Germline loops: CDR1 KGHSH, CDR2 LQKENI. Between the trimmed V and J ends, which lost 5 bases and 8 bases, there was a span of 18 bases. CDR3 length: 14 residues. The CDR3 DNA follows: TGTGCCAGCTCATCCTCTTACCAGGGCACAGAAGCTTTCTTT. Protein: CASSSSYQGTEAFF. The full variable domain, with the rest looked up from reference TRBV18 and TRBJ1-1, is NAGVMQNPRHLVRRRGQEARLRCSPMKGHSHVYWYRQLPEEGLKFMVYLQKENIIDESGMPKERFSAEFPKEGPSILRIQQVVRGDSAAYFCASSSSYQGTEAFFGQGTRLTVV.

The rearrangement joins TRBV5-1 to TRBJ2-2, with D tentatively TRBD1 (5 bases). CDR1 is SGHRS and CDR2 is YFSETQ in the germline V gene. Deletions cut 3 bases from V and 1 base from J, with 10 bases between. The CDR3 is 15 amino acids. DNA for the CDR3: TGCGCCAGCAGCTCAGGGCTATTGAACACCGGGGAGCTGTTTTTT. Protein: CASSSGLLNTGELFF.

The rearrangement links TRBV6-5 to TRBJ2-7; 13 bases align to TRBD2. Unmatched junction bases numbered 7, after V lost 6 bases and J lost 5 bases. Germline V lookup: CDR1 MNHEY, CDR2 SVGAGI. There are 15 residues in the CDR3. CDR3 amino acids: CASSATSGRAHEQYF. The DNA of the CDR3 is TGTGCCAGCAGCGCTACTAGCGGGAGGGCCCACGAGCAGTACTTC.

The rearrangement links TRBV28 to TRBJ2-5, with 10 bases lining up with TRBD2. Trimming took 1 base from V and 5 from J; bases not matched to a gene: 4. Germline assignment: CDR1 MDHEN and CDR2 SYDVKM. CDR3 length: 15 residues. CDR3 sequence: CASSLSAGGRETQYF. The CDR3 DNA reads TGTGCCAGCAGTTTATCAGCGGGGGGGCGGGAGACCCAGTACTTC.

The rearrangement uses TRBV12-3 or TRBV12-4 and TRBJ2-7, with D uncertain. CDR3 length: 13 amino acids. Trimming took 8 bases from V and 2 from J, leaving 13 bases between them. CDR3: CASVPPVAYEQYF. CDR3 nucleotide sequence: TGTGCCAGCGTACCCCCAGTGGCCTACGAGCAGTACTTC.

V and J are TRBV7-3 and TRBJ2-3, with 9 bases identical to TRBD2. Trimming at V came to 4 bases and at J to 3 bases, leaving 5 bases not matched to a gene. The CDR3 is 15 residues long. The germline V gene has CDR1 SGHTA and CDR2 FQGTGA. The CDR3 DNA reads as TGTGCCAGCAGCTCCCGACTAGCGGAGACAGATACGCAGTATTTT. It specifies CASSSRLAETDTQYF.

The gene calls are TRBV2 and TRBJ2-7; 9 bases are shared with TRBD1. The length of the CDR3 is 13 residues. Trimming cost V 8 bases and J 3 bases; bases outside gene matches: 5. Germline lookup yields CDR1 SNHLY and CDR2 FYNNEI. CDR3 coding DNA: TGTGCCAGCTCCGGGACAGGGAACTACGAGCAGTACTTC. It translates to CASSGTGNYEQYF.

The chain has TRBV2 and TRBJ1-2; maybe TRBD1 (6 bases). Between the trimmed V and J ends, which lost 6 bases and 9 bases, there was a span of 23 bases. Germline loops: CDR1 SNHLY, CDR2 FYNNEI. The CDR3 contains 15 residues. The CDR3 here is CASRNQEGDGRRYTF. Here the CDR3 DNA reads TGTGCCAGCAGGAACCAAGAGGGGGACGGGCGCCGCTACACCTTC. The variable domain in full, with the rest retrieved from reference TRBV2 and TRBJ1-2, is EPEVTQTPSHQVTQMGQEVILRCVPISNHLYFYWYRQILGQKVEFLVSFYNNEISEKSEIFDDQFSVERPDGSNFTLKIRSTKLEDSAMYFCASRNQEGDGRRYTFGSGTRLTVV.

This clone appeared once. The gene calls are TRBV29-1 and TRBJ2-2, with a tentative D call TRBD1 (7 bases). The V gene lost 4 bases and the J gene lost 5 bases, with 17 bases spanning the gap. CDR3 length: 15 amino acids. The germline V gene encodes CDR1 SQVTM and CDR2 ANQGSEA. CDR3 DNA sequence: TGCAGCGTTGGACTAGGGGGCACGAGGACCGGGGAGCTGTTTTTT. This translates into CSVGLGGTRTGELFF.

J is TRBJ2-5 and V is TRBV9, with TRBD2 matching 7 bases. This CDR3 region has 17 residues. With V trimmed by 0 bases and J by 2 bases, 10 bases remained unmatched. The germline V gene has CDR1 SGDLS and CDR2 YYNGEE. CDR3 in amino acids: CASSVALASGFQETQYF. The CDR3 region has the DNA TGTGCCAGCAGCGTAGCTTTGGCTAGCGGTTTTCAAGAGACCCAGTACTTC. Full variable domain (missing parts from reference TRBV9 and TRBJ2-5): DSGVTQTPKHLITATGQRVTLRCSPRSGDLSVYWYQQSLDQGLQFLIQYYNGEERAKGNILERFSAQQFPDLHSELNLSSLELGDSALYFCASSVALASGFQETQYFGPGTRLLVL.

This CDR3 is CASNHRGYQETQYF. CDR3 in DNA: TGTGCCAGCAACCACCGGGGGTACCAAGAGACCCAGTACTTC. This chain uses TRBV27 with TRBJ2-5; perhaps TRBD2 as D (6 bases). The CDR3 extends over 14 amino acids. Trimming took 7 bases from V and 0 from J, leaving 12 bases between them. The V gene's germline CDR1 is MNHEY and CDR2 SMNVEV (reference sequence).

The chain couples TRBV7-9 to TRBJ2-3; D is perhaps TRBD2 (5 bases). The V gene lost 3 bases and the J gene lost 0 bases, with 7 bases spanning the gap. In germline, CDR1 is SEHNR, CDR2 FQNEAQ (reference sequence). The CDR3 loop spans 14 amino acids. This CDR3 reads CASSLSGSTDTQYF. For the CDR3, the DNA is TGTGCCAGCAGCTTGAGCGGCAGCACAGATACGCAGTATTTT.

The rearrangement joins TRBV7-9 to TRBJ2-3, with 10 bases that match TRBD1. The CDR3 is 17 amino acids. Germline CDR1 reads SEHNR; CDR2 reads FQNEAQ (reference sequence). The V and J ends lost 3 bases and 4 bases, in that order; junction bases with no gene match: 10. This CDR3 reads CASSFPGQGRSADTQYF. The CDR3 DNA sequence: TGTGCCAGCAGCTTCCCGGGACAGGGGCGTTCCGCAGATACGCAGTATTTT.

The V gene is TRBV14, the J gene TRBJ2-3; 8 bases align to TRBD1. The CDR3 covers 15 residues. With 0 bases clipped from V and 5 bases from J, the junction kept 4 bases outside the gene matches. The germline V gene encodes CDR1 SGHDN and CDR2 FVKESK. The CDR3 loop reads CASSQDLTGVDTQYF. The DNA for the CDR3 is TGTGCCAGCAGCCAAGATTTGACAGGGGTAGATACGCAGTATTTT.

This clone was seen a few times. The chain couples TRBV9 to TRBJ2-1; a possible D gene is TRBD2 (5 bases). Trimming removed 1 base at V and 8 bases at J, with 16 bases between. The CDR3 runs 15 residues. The germline gives CDR1 SGDLS, CDR2 YYNGEE. For the CDR3, the DNA is TGTGCCAGCAGCGTATTTATCGGAAGCGGCTATGAGCAGTTCTTC. Its translation is CASSVFIGSGYEQFF.

The gene calls are TRBV28 and TRBJ1-3; D uncertain. Germline CDR1 reads MDHEN; CDR2 reads SYDVKM. CDR3 length: 15 residues. V lost 6 bases to trimming and J lost 0 bases, with 12 bases between them. CDR3 loop: CASSNGGSSGNTIYF. For the CDR3, the DNA is TGTGCCAGCAGCAATGGTGGGAGCTCTGGAAACACCATATATTTT.

With regard to this clone: At one end the junction does not follow the germline gene, possibly because of a read error. The gene calls are TRBV15 and TRBJ2-3; 9 nucleotides line up with TRBD2. The length of the CDR3 is 17 residues. In germline, CDR1 is LNHNV, CDR2 YYDKDF (reference sequence). The CDR3 reads CATGRGGFVAGADTQYF. The CDR3 nucleotides are TGTGCCACCGGCAGGGGAGGGTTTGTAGCGGGAGCAGATACGCAGTATTTT.

The V gene is TRBV5-4, the J gene TRBJ1-1, with TRBD1 as a possible D gene (6 bases). V lost 4 bases, J lost 8 bases, and 15 bases lay in between. This CDR3 is 13 amino acids long. In germline, CDR1 is SGHNT, CDR2 YYREEE (reference sequence). For the CDR3, the DNA is TGTGCCAGCAGCCCGGAGCGGACAGTGGAAGCTTTCTTT. It specifies CASSPERTVEAFF.

V and J are TRBV11-2 and TRBJ2-7, with D possibly being TRBD1 (5 bases). Deletions cut 4 bases from V and 2 bases from J, with 9 bases between. Germline V gene data show CDR1 as SGHAT and CDR2 as FQNNGV. The CDR3 totals 13 residues. The CDR3 nucleotides read TGTGCCAGCAGCTATACAGGACCCTACGAGCAGTACTTC. This sequence encodes CASSYTGPYEQYF.

Concerning this clone itself: The same CDR3 can be traced to other DNA sequences in this sample. This chain joins TRBV19 and TRBJ1-5; the D is unclear. CDR3 size: 12 residues. The germline CDR1 and CDR2 sequences are LNHDA and SQIVND (reference sequence). V lost 5 bases, J lost 4 bases, and 6 bases lay in between. As DNA, the CDR3 is TGTGCCAGTAGTCCCCGTAATCAGCCCCAGCATTTT. This gives the protein CASSPRNQPQHF.

V is TRBV4-2 and J is TRBJ2-7, with D maybe TRBD1 (5 bases). V was shortened by 0 bases and J by 0 bases, with 15 bases between the two germline ends. CDR1 is LGHNA, CDR2 YNFKEQ, per germline. This CDR3 spans 17 amino acids. CDR3 in amino acids: CASSQDKKGLDSYEQYF. In DNA form, the CDR3 reads TGTGCCAGCAGCCAAGATAAAAAGGGGCTGGACTCCTACGAGCAGTACTTC.

This chain joins TRBV6-1 and TRBJ2-5; D possibly corresponds to TRBD2 (6 bases). The CDR3 length is 14 residues. CDR1 MNHNS and CDR2 SASEGT come from the germline V gene. Trimming stripped 2 bases from V and 7 bases from J, with 14 bases between. CDR3 sequence reads: CASSETQDGGTQYF. DNA of the CDR3: TGTGCCAGCAGTGAAACCCAGGACGGGGGGACCCAGTACTTC.

The chain couples TRBV28 to TRBJ2-5, with D perhaps matching TRBD2 (6 bases). CDR1 is MDHEN, CDR2 SYDVKM, per germline. V was clipped by 5 bases and J by 5 bases, with 15 bases between them. The CDR3 runs 14 residues. In DNA, the CDR3 is TGTGCCAGCAGTCATGGAGGGGTCACGGAGACCCAGTACTTC. Encoded protein: CASSHGGVTETQYF.

The rearrangement links TRBV7-9 to TRBJ1-1; 10 nucleotides line up with TRBD1. The ends lost 5 bases at V and 6 bases at J; junction bases unmatched: 9. Germline lookup yields CDR1 SEHNR and CDR2 FQNEAQ (reference sequence). The CDR3 contains 15 residues. CDR3 sequence: CASSNRRDRGSEAFF. CDR3 sequence (DNA): TGTGCCAGCAGCAACCGCCGGGACAGGGGTTCTGAAGCTTTCTTT.

This chain connects TRBV2 to TRBJ1-2; 7 bases are a match to TRBD1. The V and J ends lost 4 bases and 0 bases, in that order; junction bases with no gene match: 5. CDR3 length: 15 amino acids. The V gene's germline CDR1 is SNHLY and CDR2 FYNNEI. CDR3: CASSGQGLANYGYTF. The CDR3 DNA is TGTGCCAGCAGTGGACAGGGCTTAGCTAACTATGGCTACACCTTC.

V gene TRBV7-8 combines with J gene TRBJ1-6, with 8 bases lining up with TRBD1. With 5 bases clipped from V and 6 bases from J, the junction kept 6 bases outside the gene matches. The CDR3 is 15 residues long. CDR1 SGHVS and CDR2 FQNEAQ come from the germline V gene. The CDR3 nucleotides read TGTGCCAGCAGCCCCGGACAGGGTGGTAATTCACCCCTCCACTTT. This sequence encodes CASSPGQGGNSPLHF.

This clone appeared a few times. The rearrangement uses TRBV27 and TRBJ1-1; TRBD1 might be the D (6 bases). The CDR3 runs 15 residues. From germline, CDR1 is MNHEY and CDR2 SMNVEV (reference sequence). Trimming took 5 bases from V and 1 from J, leaving 14 bases between them. The CDR3 loop reads CASSLGTYKNTEAFF. The CDR3 DNA is TGTGCCAGCAGTCTGGGGACATATAAGAACACTGAAGCTTTCTTT.

This sequence joins TRBV7-9 and TRBJ2-3; 7 bases are shared with TRBD2. V was clipped by 5 bases and J by 0 bases; unmatched bases: 14. Germline lookup yields CDR1 SEHNR and CDR2 FQNEAQ (reference sequence). This CDR3 is built from 18 residues. The CDR3 sequence is CASSPRLGGVPSTDTQYF. In DNA form, the CDR3 reads TGTGCCAGCAGCCCCAGGTTGGGAGGGGTCCCTAGCACAGATACGCAGTATTTT.

The genes are TRBV18 and TRBJ1-2, with D unclear. This CDR3 is built from 13 residues. V lost 6 bases and J 0 bases, leaving 8 bases between the germline ends. Germline V gene data show CDR1 as KGHSH and CDR2 as LQKENI. As DNA, the CDR3 is TGTGCCAGCTCCCGCGAGGCTAACTATGGCTACACCTTC. This translates into CASSREANYGYTF.

The V call is TRBV27, the J call TRBJ1-1; D is ambiguous. The length of the CDR3 is 15 residues. Per germline, CDR1 MNHEY and CDR2 SMNVEV (reference sequence). Between the trimmed V and J ends, which lost 2 bases and 2 bases, there was a span of 12 bases. CDR3 loop: CASSLGPGLNTEAFF. For the CDR3, the DNA is TGTGCCAGCAGTTTAGGGCCAGGATTAAACACTGAAGCTTTCTTT.